This T cell receptor beta chain was sequenced for a study of beta chain features in type 1 diabetes. This clone occurred a few times. Germline CDR1 is WNHNN and CDR2 is SYGVQD (reference sequence). CDR3 length: 13 amino acids. V was shortened by 6 bases and J by 4 bases, with 12 bases between the two germline ends. What was sequenced were expressed TCRB transcripts, since all of the isolated RNA had been reverse transcribed. The method was immunoSEQ multiplex PCR; TCRdb's version includes in-frame clones alone and lacks a portion of them. The sample carries 110,000 or so clones, approximately 39% recorded once.

This TCR was sampled from a woman aged 18-29 years in good health. Sequencing was performed on stem cell memory CD4+ T cells from blood. This chain links TRBV10-1 with TRBJ2-5; perhaps TRBD2 as D (6 bases). The CDR3 coding sequence is TGCGCCAGCAGCGGGACTCCCGGAGAGACCCAGTACTTC. As protein: CASSGTPGETQYF.